The present T cell receptor (beta chain) was sequenced within a study of OX40 agonist ivuxolimab in advanced cancers. Across the whole study: Cohort: 65% to 90% men, mean age around 61, aged roughly 23 to 90. Whole-study findings and limits: Nonresponders included some who also had low normalized T-cell clonal expansion. The CD4+ and CD8+ T cells in the blood had expanded clonally by week 6 at 0.1 to 3.0 mg/kg.

Germline V gives CDR1 LGHNA, CDR2 YSLEER. Trimming took off 0 bases at V and 5 bases at J, with 10 bases between the two ends. The CDR3 has 14 residues. Exclusion of a patient followed from autoimmune disease history or systemic immunosuppression. This clone was counted a few times. As yet, its antigen is unknown. Produced via immunoSEQ multiplex PCR; TCRdb's table is partial and in-frame only. The sample lists over 95,000 clones; just under 85% were seen once. This receptor was taken from an adult with an advanced solid tumor such as melanoma, head and neck, liver or kidney cancer. The gene calls are TRBV4-3 and TRBJ2-5; D is perhaps TRBD2 (5 bases). Sequenced material: CD4+ or CD8+ T cells sorted from blood, taken in a trial of the OX40 agonist ivuxolimab. In DNA form, the CDR3 reads TGCGCCAGCAGCCAAGATCCTAGGAGGGAGACCCAGTACTTC. This sequence encodes CASSQDPRRETQYF.